The 20 T cell receptor beta chains presented below share a single source sample, sequenced in a study of beta chain features in type 1 diabetes. These receptors' antigens are unknown. General study points: TCRB CDR3s were moderately but significantly shorter in Type 1 diabetes patients in all four CD4+ subsets.

Expressed TCRB transcripts were sequenced because the isolated RNA had all been reverse transcribed beforehand. This table comes from immunoSEQ multiplex PCR, and its TCRdb copy is limited to in-frame clones, with some not included. Counted here are about 45,000 clones, approximately 70% occurring once; the ten biggest clones make up roughly 2.2%. The material sequenced was Tregs from blood. Receptors were obtained from a young woman with type 1 diabetes.

This chain joins TRBV29-1 and TRBJ1-2; 8 bases are a match to TRBD1. Germline V gene sequence: CDR1 SQVTM, CDR2 ANQGSEA. This CDR3 has 13 residues. With V trimmed by 6 bases and J by 5 bases, 8 bases remained unmatched. The CDR3 loop is CSVEITGGYGYTF. CDR3 nucleotide sequence: TGCAGCGTCGAAATCACAGGGGGTTATGGCTACACCTTC.

This chain links TRBV6-1 with TRBJ2-3; tentatively, D is TRBD1 (6 bases). The V gene lost 6 bases and the J gene lost 2 bases, with 9 bases spanning the gap. This CDR3 contains 13 residues. The germline gives CDR1 MNHNS, CDR2 SASEGT. The CDR3 loop reads CASSQGNTDTQYF. CDR3 coding DNA: TGTGCCAGCAGCCAGGGGAACACAGATACGCAGTATTTT.

V gene TRBV7-9 combines with J gene TRBJ2-5; 10 positions match TRBD2. The J call is uncertain, as TRBJ2-7 better fits the DNA end. This CDR3 spans 14 amino acids. Germline CDR1 and CDR2: SEHNR and FQNEAQ (reference sequence). CDR3 nucleotide sequence: TGTGCCAGCAGCGTAAGCGGGGGGGTTTTCGAGCAGTACTTC. Encoded protein: CASSVSGGVFEQYF.

This clone has a handful of counts. This sequence joins TRBV19 and TRBJ2-6; D uncertain. Trimming shortened V by 1 base and J by 0 bases, and 4 bases separated the two germline ends. CDR1 LNHDA and CDR2 SQIVND come from the germline V gene (reference sequence). The CDR3 extends over 15 amino acids. DNA of the CDR3: TGTGCCAGTAGTATAGCGAGCTCTGGGGCCAACGTCCTGACTTTC. This sequence encodes CASSIASSGANVLTF.

The rearrangement links TRBV7-9 to TRBJ1-3; 10 nucleotides agree with TRBD1. The CDR3 is 16 residues long. V shed 5 bases and J 5 bases; nucleotides not matched to a gene: 9. Germline V gives CDR1 SEHNR, CDR2 FQNEAQ (reference sequence). CDR3 coding DNA: TGTGCCAGCAGCACCGGACAGGGGGAGACTAGAAACACCATATATTTT. Amino acid sequence: CASSTGQGETRNTIYF.

The V and J genes are TRBV4-1 and TRBJ1-3, with TRBD1 as a possible D gene (6 bases). Deletions cut 0 bases from V and 4 bases from J, with 13 bases between. CDR3 length equals 16 residues. Germline values: CDR1 MGHRA, CDR2 YSYEKL. The CDR3 sequence: CASSQDLQGYGNTIYF. CDR3 coding DNA: TGCGCCAGCAGCCAAGATTTACAGGGATACGGAAACACCATATATTTT.

The chain uses TRBV12-5 and TRBJ2-2, with TRBD1 matching over 9 bases. CDR1 is LGHNT, CDR2 FRNRAP, per germline. There are 15 residues in the CDR3. Trimming removed 4 bases from V and 2 bases from J; junction bases left unmatched: 2. CDR3 in amino acids: CASGSGQGNTGELFF. CDR3 bases: TGTGCTAGTGGTTCGGGACAGGGAAACACCGGGGAGCTGTTTTTT.

This chain uses TRBV19 with TRBJ1-5, with TRBD1 matching 9 bases. V lost 6 bases and J lost 6; bases outside the gene matches: 6. This CDR3 contains 14 residues. Per germline, CDR1 LNHDA and CDR2 SQIVND (reference sequence). In nucleotides, the CDR3 is TGTGCCAGTAGAAGAGGGACAGGGAGTCAGCCCCAGCATTTT. This gives the protein CASRRGTGSQPQHF.

This chain links TRBV18 with TRBJ2-7, with 7 positions matching TRBD2. Losses at the gene ends were 3 bases for V and 7 bases for J; bases not matched to a gene: 12. In germline, CDR1 is KGHSH, CDR2 LQKENI. The CDR3 totals 15 residues. The CDR3 loop reads CASSPSGTIGREQYF. The CDR3 DNA reads as TGTGCCAGCTCACCGTCCGGGACTATAGGGAGGGAGCAGTACTTC.

The V and J genes are TRBV5-3 and TRBJ2-4; D gene ambiguous. TRBV5-3 has ORF status, its function being uncertain. V shed 3 bases and J shed 13 bases, with 8 bases lying between them. The CDR3 extends over 10 amino acids. CDR3 DNA sequence: TGTGCCAGAAGCTCCAGAATCCAGTACTTC. This translates into CARSSRIQYF.

This chain links TRBV18 with TRBJ2-3, with 10 bases identical to TRBD2. From germline, CDR1 is KGHSH and CDR2 LQKENI. CDR3 length: 17 amino acids. With 3 bases clipped from V and 4 bases from J, the junction kept 10 bases outside the gene matches. Here the CDR3 reads CASSPRPSGRSADTQYF. The CDR3 DNA sequence: TGTGCCAGCTCACCTCGCCCTAGCGGGAGATCGGCAGATACGCAGTATTTT.

The genes are TRBV19 and TRBJ2-7, with TRBD1 matching 9 bases. This CDR3 has 15 amino acids. V lost 8 bases to trimming and J lost 2 bases; unmatched junction nucleotides: 10. CDR1 LNHDA and CDR2 SQIVND come from the germline V gene (reference sequence). Here the CDR3 DNA reads TGTGCCAGTCGACCGGGACAGGGATTAACCTACGAGCAGTACTTC. Its translation: CASRPGQGLTYEQYF.

This clone is medium-sized (0.01 to 0.1%) by share. The V call is TRBV10-2, the J call TRBJ2-7, with unresolved D. The CDR3 has 14 amino acids. Germline CDR1 and CDR2: WSHSY and SAAADI. V shed 6 bases and J shed 1 base, with 13 bases lying between them. The CDR3 is CASSAPGSSYEQYF. As DNA, the CDR3 is TGCGCCAGCAGCGCCCCCGGGTCTTCCTACGAGCAGTACTTC.

V is TRBV6-5 and J is TRBJ1-4, with 11 bases identical to TRBD1. Per the germline V gene, CDR1 is MNHEY and CDR2 is SVGAGI. The CDR3 spans 15 residues. The J segment lost 8 bases and the V segment lost 6 bases, leaving 8 bases of the junction unmatched. The CDR3 here is CASSRGQGAGEKLFF. The CDR3 coding sequence is TGTGCCAGCAGCCGAGGACAGGGGGCGGGAGAAAAACTGTTTTTT.

This chain links TRBV6-1 with TRBJ2-7; 11 bases are shared with TRBD1. The trim removed 6 bases at V and 5 bases at J, leaving 6 bases unmatched. Germline V gives CDR1 MNHNS, CDR2 SASEGT. CDR3 length: 14 amino acids. CDR3 DNA: TGTGCCAGCAGCTGGGGACAGGGGGAAAACGAGCAGTACTTC. It specifies CASSWGQGENEQYF.

CDR3 nucleotides: TGTGCCAGCAGCCCCCAGGGCGCCACAGATACGCAGTATTTT. Its protein product is CASSPQGATDTQYF. The rearrangement uses TRBV7-2 and TRBJ2-3; tentative D call: TRBD1 (5 bases). The CDR3 extends over 14 amino acids. Germline CDR1 is SGHTA and CDR2 is FQGNSA. V lost 5 bases to trimming and J lost 2 bases, with 11 bases between them. Drawing the rest from reference TRBV7-2 and TRBJ2-3, the complete variable domain is GAGVSQSPSNKVTEKGKDVELRCDPISGHTALYWYRQSLGQGLEFLIYFQGNSAPDKSGLPSDRFSAERTGGSVSTLTIQRTQQEDSAVYLCASSPQGATDTQYFGPGTRLTVL.

This sequence joins TRBV6-6 and TRBJ2-7, with D perhaps TRBD2 (6 bases). Trimming cost V 6 bases and J 2 bases, with 17 bases left between them. The germline V gene has CDR1 MNHNY and CDR2 SVGAGI (reference sequence). The CDR3 sequence is 15 residues long. DNA for the CDR3: TGTGCCAGCAGACCCTATCGGCGGGGCGCCTACGAGCAGTACTTC. This translates into CASRPYRRGAYEQYF.

The V gene is TRBV4-3, the J gene TRBJ1-2, with D possibly TRBD1 on 6 matching bases. Trimming pared 4 bases from V and 1 base from J, leaving 16 bases between. This CDR3 is 16 amino acids long. The germline V gene encodes CDR1 LGHNA and CDR2 YSLEER. CDR3 nucleotides: TGCGCCAGCAGCCCAAGGGGGACGGATCTTAACTATGGCTACACCTTC. This translates into CASSPRGTDLNYGYTF.

This clone has only a few counts. This chain uses TRBV7-2 with TRBJ2-3; D not resolved. The V and J ends lost 5 bases and 2 bases respectively, with 11 bases between them. There are 14 residues in the CDR3. The germline V gene encodes CDR1 SGHTA and CDR2 FQGNSA. CDR3 DNA: TGTGCCAGCAGCCCCCAACTACCCACAGATACGCAGTATTTT. Its translation is CASSPQLPTDTQYF.

The chain joins TRBV7-2 to TRBJ1-2; D perhaps matches TRBD1 (6 bases). This CDR3 is built from 16 residues. V was trimmed by 0 bases and J by 8 bases, leaving 19 bases between them. CDR1 is SGHTA and CDR2 is FQGNSA in the germline V gene. CDR3 nucleotides: TGTGCCAGCAGCTTAGCGGTTACAGGGTGGGCTAAAGGCTACACCTTC. Its protein is CASSLAVTGWAKGYTF.